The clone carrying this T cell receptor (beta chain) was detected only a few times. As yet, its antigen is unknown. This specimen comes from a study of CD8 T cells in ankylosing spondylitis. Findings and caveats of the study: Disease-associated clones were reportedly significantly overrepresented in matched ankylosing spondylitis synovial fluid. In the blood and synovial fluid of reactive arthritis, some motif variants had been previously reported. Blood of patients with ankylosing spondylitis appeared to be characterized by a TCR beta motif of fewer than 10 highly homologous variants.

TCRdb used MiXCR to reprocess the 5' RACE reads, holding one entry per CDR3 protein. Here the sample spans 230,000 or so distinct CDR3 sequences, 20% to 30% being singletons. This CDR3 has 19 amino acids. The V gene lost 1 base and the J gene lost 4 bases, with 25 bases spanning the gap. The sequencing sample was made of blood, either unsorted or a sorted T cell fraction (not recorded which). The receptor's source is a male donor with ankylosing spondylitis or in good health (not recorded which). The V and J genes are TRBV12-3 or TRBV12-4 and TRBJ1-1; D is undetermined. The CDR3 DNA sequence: TGTGCCAGCAGTTTAGGGGTGCGGGGTAGAGGTCGTTTCGGCACTGAAGCTTTCTTT. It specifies CASSLGVRGRGRFGTEAFF.